Below, one T cell receptor beta chain is given with its context. Its antigen is not yet known. Per-base qualities were not stored, and no clone one base away is much larger. This sample is part of a study of shared clonotypes between healthy human individuals (dated by TCRdb to 2018 to 2021). About the full investigation: The cohort comprised two women and a few men aged 18 to 49 years. For each donor, CD4 naive and CD4 memory were each run on three plates, CD8 naive on two plates, and CD8 memory on one plate. To estimate repertoire size and how much clonotype sharing occurs between individuals, the study deeply sequenced the blood TCR repertoires of about 5 healthy adults. Different laboratories and diverse techniques were used to prepare libraries and sequence TCR repertoires, to increase sequencing depth and limit assay-specific biases. Leukapheresis yielded between about 0.85 and 10 billion PBMCs per donor.

Using the deep immunoSEQ assay, multiplex PCR amplified TCR CDR3 regions from genomic DNA. Extracted genomic DNA from each cell subset was spread evenly across all wells of several immunoSEQ 96-well plates, with each plate serving as a replicate. For sorted subsets, roughly 200 ng genomic DNA, equal to 30,000 or so T cell genomes, was loaded into each replicate PCR. Purified libraries were quantified with a Qubit 3.0 fluorometer, sized on a Bioanalyzer 2100, and re-quantified with the KAPA Library Quantification kit. Each immunoSEQ 96-well plate was sequenced on its own single-read 150-cycle Illumina NextSeq 550 flow cell. The paper's data handling went like this. Because only junctional sequences without quality scores were contained in the immunoSEQ output, filtering matching that applied to full-length reads could not be performed. To assign V/J genes and CDR3, sequences were annotated using PyIR, a Python wrapper for IgBLAST v1.9, with IMGT germline references. Reads were filtered out if the reads had weak V/J assignments (E-value above 1e-6), no CDR3, stop codons, out-of-frame junctions, or ambiguous translated residues. V3J clonotypes were defined as sequences sharing an identical inferred V gene, J gene, and CDR3 amino acid sequence. Percentage overlap between repertoires was computed as shared unique clonotypes divided by the size of the smaller repertoire. Repertoire richness was assessed with RTK rarefaction, the Chao1 estimator, and Recon v2.1 estimates of unobserved clonotypes. Generation probabilities for all TCRbeta clonotypes obtained by the gDNA method from several donors were computed using OLGA. The table was pulled from immuneACCESS by TCRdb, which kept in-frame rearrangements only. Such tables lose some clones; where checked, under half of the loss comes from unresolved V genes, and the rest has no known cause. V, J and clone size are taken as reported in that table, and D and trimming were inferred from the DNA itself. This sample is represented by approximately 840,000 clones; 96% of them were singletons. The ten largest clones add up to under 0.3% of the sample.

CD8 naive samples were obtained by positive selection for CCR7 among CD45RO-negative cells, yielding a CD45RA+CCR7+ population from which TemRA cells were excluded. Healthy HIV-negative adults with no recently reported acute infections or vaccinations were included as donors. Only Caucasian adults living in Nashville, Tennessee, USA were represented among the donors. Blood was collected by leukapheresis, and PBMCs were isolated by Ficoll-Histopaque density gradient centrifugation and then cryopreserved in liquid nitrogen vapor phase. Analytical flow cytometry was used to check the purity and quantity of each magnetically sorted T cell population. Genomic DNA was isolated from each sorted fraction and quantified by UV absorbance on a Nanodrop 2000c. What the study reported, not specific to this receptor: Compared with non-shared clonotypes, the clonotypes found in all four sorted-subset donors had higher generation probabilities. The small number of donors limited the genetic and exposure-history diversity represented. Naive subsets generally had larger estimated clonotype richness than memory subsets. Based on pairwise subsampling, the degree of clonotype sharing among donors was expected to be affected by sequencing depth. Across several donors, 4.5% to 6.5% of naive CD4, roughly 3.5% of naive CD8, roughly 2.3% of memory CD4, and approximately 0.4% of memory CD8 clonotypes were shared. Rarefaction of sorted-subset datasets indicated incomplete sequencing despite the large sequencing depth. Only blood was sampled, and tissue TCR repertoires likely differ from those in blood.

The source material was naive CD8+ T cells sorted from blood. The intended sense of this specimen's cell subset or site label: CD45RA+CCR7+. The sequence derives from a man aged 25-40 years in good health.

The CDR3 is CASSLGRQGPNEKLFF. The bases read TGTGCCAGCAGTTTGGGACGACAGGGCCCAAATGAAAAACTGTTTTTT. The rearrangement joined TRBV27 to TRBJ1-4, with TRBD1 identical over 7 junction bases. Trimming accounts for 3 bases at V and 5 bases at J, while the number of junction bases matched to no gene is 9. Reading from cysteine to phenylalanine, the CDR3 counts 16 amino acids. Just the 48-base CDR3 DNA is kept, in frame starting at base 1. The germline V gene (reference sequence) yields MNHEY for CDR1 and SMNVEV for CDR2.